These 13 T cell receptor beta chains were sequenced from one sample in a study of response to subunit inactivated influenza vaccine. TCRdb re-derived calls from the RT-PCR reads in MiXCR, one entry per CDR3 protein. This sample has some 500,000 distinct CDR3 sequences, with about an eighth found just once. The input for sequencing was PBMCs from blood, taken roughly 6 weeks after vaccination. The receptors here all came from a man in his fifties who received an inactivated influenza vaccine.

Turning to this clonotype: This clone may be a read error of a much larger clone one base away. The rearrangement links TRBV24-1 to TRBJ2-5; perhaps TRBD2 as D (5 bases). The CDR3 runs to 13 residues. The germline CDR1 and CDR2 sequences are KGHDR and SFDVKD. CDR3 amino acids: CATTGPIGENQYF. In DNA, the CDR3 is TGTGCCACCACGGGTCCAATCGGGGAGAACCAGTACTTC.

At least ten counts were recorded for this clonotype. The J gene is TRBJ2-1, the V gene TRBV4-3, with 11 bases that match TRBD2. Per the germline V gene, CDR1 is LGHNA and CDR2 is YSLEER. The CDR3 is 17 amino acids. V lost 4 bases to trimming and J lost 4 bases; unmatched junction nucleotides: 9. The CDR3 region has the DNA TGCGCCAGCAGCCGAGACACTACTAGCGGGGGTTACAATGAGCAGTTCTTC. Residues: CASSRDTTSGGYNEQFF.

This clonotype has at least ten counts. The gene calls are TRBV20-1 and TRBJ1-2, with TRBD1 matching 9 bases. CDR3 length: 14 residues. Trimming took 3 bases from V and 4 from J; bases not matched to a gene: 6. CDR1 is DFQATT and CDR2 is SNEGSKA in the germline V gene (reference sequence). The CDR3 is CSARAGQGFYGYTF. The CDR3 DNA is TGCAGTGCTAGGGCCGGACAGGGGTTCTATGGCTACACCTTC.

The chain is built from TRBV29-1 and TRBJ2-3; D call uncertain. There are 14 residues in the CDR3. Germline V gene sequence: CDR1 SQVTM, CDR2 ANQGSEA. The germline V and J ends were trimmed by 4 bases and 0 bases, with 11 bases remaining between them. CDR3 coding DNA: TGCAGCGTTGTCCAGGAGCCTAGCACAGATACGCAGTATTTT. Its translation is CSVVQEPSTDTQYF.

A few counts support this clonotype. The rearrangement links TRBV10-2 to TRBJ1-2, with D possibly TRBD1 on 6 matching bases. The V gene lost 4 bases and the J gene lost 8 bases, with 11 bases spanning the gap. This CDR3 contains 12 residues. Germline V gives CDR1 WSHSY, CDR2 SAAADI. CDR3 amino acids: CASSVGGQGYTF. The CDR3 DNA follows: TGCGCCAGCAGTGTTGGGGGACAAGGCTACACCTTC.

V usage is TRBV11-2 and J usage is TRBJ2-7; D is possibly TRBD2 (6 bases). CDR1 is SGHAT and CDR2 is FQNNGV in the germline V gene. CDR3 length: 16 residues. The V end was cut by 0 bases, the J end by 5 bases, with 17 bases between. The DNA for the CDR3 is TGTGCCAGCAGCTTAGATTGGTGGGGGGACCTCGACGAGCAGTACTTC. It specifies CASSLDWWGDLDEQYF.

This clonotype was detected many times. The rearrangement uses TRBV15 and TRBJ1-5; D possibly corresponds to TRBD1 (5 bases). The germline CDR1 and CDR2 sequences are LNHNV and YYDKDF (reference sequence). V shed 4 bases and J shed 4 bases, with 14 bases lying between them. This CDR3 has 15 residues. CDR3 sequence reads: CATSTGPRMNQPQHF. The CDR3 DNA reads as TGTGCCACCAGCACGGGACCCCGGATGAATCAGCCCCAGCATTTT. Full variable domain (missing parts from reference TRBV15 and TRBJ1-5): DAMVIQNPRYQVTQFGKPVTLSCSQTLNHNVMYWYQQKSSQAPKLLFHYYDKDFNNEADTPDNFQSRRPNTSFCFLDIRSPGLGDTAMYLCATSTGPRMNQPQHFGDGTRLSIL.

J is TRBJ2-1 and V is TRBV4-2, with 9 bases matching TRBD2. The CDR3 runs 22 residues. V shed 4 bases and J 0 bases; nucleotides not matched to a gene: 22. CDR1 is LGHNA and CDR2 is YNFKEQ in the germline V gene. The CDR3: CASSLPGVGSGGKRSSYNEQFF. CDR3 bases: TGTGCCAGCAGCCTCCCCGGGGTTGGGAGCGGGGGGAAAAGGAGCTCCTACAATGAGCAGTTCTTC.

The rearrangement links TRBV12-3 or TRBV12-4 to TRBJ2-7, with TRBD1 matching 9 bases. The CDR3 consists of 14 residues. After removal of 5 bases from V and 5 bases from J, the junction contained 7 bases not matched to a gene. CDR3: CASSPLDRGNEQYF. The CDR3 nucleotides read TGTGCCAGCAGTCCCCTCGACAGGGGGAACGAGCAGTACTTC.

Turning to this clonotype: A much larger clone sits a single nucleotide away, making a read error possible. This chain uses TRBV5-1 with TRBJ2-7; 7 bases align to TRBD2. Trimming took 4 bases from V and 0 from J; bases not matched to a gene: 13. Germline CDR1 is SGHRS and CDR2 is YFSETQ. The CDR3 runs 17 residues. Here the CDR3 DNA reads TGCGCCAGCAGCCCCCTTGGCGGGGGAGTGCACTCCTACGAGCAGTACTTC. Its translation: CASSPLGGGVHSYEQYF. Together with reference TRBV5-1 and TRBJ2-7, the CDR3 gives the full variable domain: KAGVTQTPRYLIKTRGQQVTLSCSPISGHRSVSWYQQTPGQGLQFLFEYFSETQRNKGNFPGRFSGRQFSNSRSEMNVSTLELGDSALYLCASSPLGGGVHSYEQYFGPGTRLTVT.

This clonotype was detected only a few times. The V and J genes are TRBV5-6 and TRBJ2-3, with D perhaps TRBD1 (5 bases). Germline lookup yields CDR1 SGHDT and CDR2 YYEEEE. This CDR3 has 14 amino acids. V was shortened by 0 bases and J by 4 bases, with 9 bases between the two germline ends. CDR3 coding DNA: TGTGCCAGCAGCTTGGTGGAGACAGCAGATACGCAGTATTTT. Its protein product is CASSLVETADTQYF.

This sequence joins TRBV5-1 and TRBJ2-5, with D unresolved. V was pared by 7 bases and J by 7 bases, with 11 bases between. The CDR3 totals 11 residues. Per the germline V gene, CDR1 is SGHRS and CDR2 is YFSETQ. CDR3 coding DNA: TGCGCCAGCCGCTCAACTGGGACCCAGTACTTC. This sequence encodes CASRSTGTQYF.

This clonotype was counted between two and nine times. The V and J genes are TRBV3-1 and TRBJ1-2; D is ambiguous. In germline, CDR1 is LGHDT, CDR2 YNNKEL (reference sequence). V lost 1 base and J 3 bases, leaving 9 bases between the germline ends. This CDR3 has 14 amino acids. This CDR3 is CASSQGGQYYGYTF. DNA of the CDR3: TGTGCCAGCAGCCAAGGAGGGCAGTACTATGGCTACACCTTC.